One and the same sample provided the 13 T cell receptor beta chains below, sequenced in a study of blood T cell repertoires in COVID-19. Method: immunoSEQ multiplex PCR; TCRdb's copy keeps in-frame clones and lacks some. Of 200,000 to 250,000 clones listed, roughly four fifths are singletons. The sequenced material came from PBMCs or T cells enriched from blood (not recorded which). These TCRs come from a middle-aged woman who had been exposed to COVID-19.

The chain uses TRBV12-5 and TRBJ2-3; D unresolved. Germline CDR1 and CDR2: LGHNT and FRNRAP. Trimming took 4 bases from V and 4 from J, leaving 9 bases between them. The CDR3 loop spans 13 amino acids. The CDR3 reads CASGYSKPDTQYF. The CDR3 DNA sequence: TGTGCTAGTGGTTACTCAAAGCCAGATACGCAGTATTTT.

The rearrangement links TRBV11-2 to TRBJ1-3; tentative D call: TRBD1 (6 bases). This CDR3 region has 17 residues. V lost 1 base, J lost 2 bases, and 15 bases lay in between. CDR1 SGHAT and CDR2 FQNNGV come from the germline V gene. The CDR3 DNA reads as TGTGCCAGCAGCTTAGGTACAGGGTCTAGAGCTGGAAACACCATATATTTT. It specifies CASSLGTGSRAGNTIYF.

The rearrangement uses TRBV7-9 and TRBJ1-1; the D gene is possibly TRBD1 (5 bases). The V end lost 7 bases, the J end lost 5 bases, and 23 bases lay between the germline ends. The CDR3 loop spans 16 amino acids. CDR1 is SEHNR and CDR2 is FQNEAQ in the germline V gene (reference sequence). The DNA of the CDR3 is TGTGCCAGCACCGAGCGGGGCAGCCCCTTGGAGACTGAAGCTTTCTTT. As protein: CASTERGSPLETEAFF.

This clone was detected a few times. The chain is built from TRBV19 and TRBJ1-6; D call uncertain. Between the trimmed V and J ends, which lost 0 bases and 7 bases, there was a span of 7 bases. The CDR3 length is 14 residues. Germline assignment: CDR1 LNHDA and CDR2 SQIVND (reference sequence). CDR3 protein: CASSIDSQNSPLHF. CDR3 DNA: TGTGCCAGTAGTATAGATTCGCAGAATTCACCCCTCCACTTT.

CDR3: CASSDGMGGGRGGELFF. The CDR3 region has the DNA TGTGCCAGCAGCGACGGGATGGGGGGGGGCCGTGGCGGGGAGCTGTTTTTT. The chain combines TRBV5-4 with TRBJ2-2; TRBD2 might be the D (7 bases). This CDR3 comprises 17 residues. Trimming stripped 4 bases from V and 7 bases from J, with 23 bases between. In germline, CDR1 is SGHNT, CDR2 YYREEE (reference sequence).

The chain uses TRBV4-3 and TRBJ1-4, with 8 bases matching TRBD1. CDR3 length: 15 residues. Germline V CDR1 and CDR2: LGHNA, YSLEER. Trimming cost V 1 base and J 7 bases; bases outside gene matches: 5. This chain's CDR3 is CASSQAGGAGEKLFF. The CDR3 DNA follows: TGCGCCAGCAGCCAAGCAGGGGGCGCGGGTGAAAAACTGTTTTTT.

The sample holds a few counts of this clone. This CDR3 reads CASSHTGKVEAFF. The CDR3 DNA is TGTGCCAGTAGTCATACAGGGAAGGTTGAAGCTTTCTTT. The chain employs TRBV19 and TRBJ1-1, with TRBD1 as a possible D gene (6 bases). V lost 5 bases, J lost 7 bases, and 14 bases lay in between. CDR3 size: 13 residues. Germline CDR1 is LNHDA and CDR2 is SQIVND (reference sequence).

This chain uses TRBV5-1 with TRBJ2-5; the match to TRBD1 covers 11 bases. CDR3 size: 16 residues. Losses at the gene ends were 5 bases for V and 0 bases for J; bases not matched to a gene: 6. Germline V CDR1 and CDR2: SGHRS, YFSETQ. In DNA form, the CDR3 reads TGCGCCAGCAGGAGAGGGGACAGGGGGGACCAAGAGACCCAGTACTTC. Protein: CASRRGDRGDQETQYF.

The rearrangement links TRBV9 to TRBJ1-1; no definite D call. Deletions cut 3 bases from V and 4 bases from J, with 10 bases between. In germline, CDR1 is SGDLS, CDR2 YYNGEE. The CDR3 has 13 amino acids. This CDR3 is CASSGSGGTEAFF. The DNA for the CDR3 is TGTGCCAGCAGCGGATCAGGTGGCACTGAAGCTTTCTTT. The entire variable domain, with the rest obtained from reference TRBV9 and TRBJ1-1, is as follows: DSGVTQTPKHLITATGQRVTLRCSPRSGDLSVYWYQQSLDQGLQFLIQYYNGEERAKGNILERFSAQQFPDLHSELNLSSLELGDSALYFCASSGSGGTEAFFGQGTRLTVV.

The chain recombines TRBV5-4 with TRBJ2-5; TRBD1 might be the D (6 bases). The V gene's germline CDR1 is SGHNT and CDR2 YYREEE (reference sequence). V dropped 7 bases and J dropped 5 bases, with 15 bases sitting between them. The CDR3 has 13 amino acids. CDR3 protein: CASQDRPAETQYF. The CDR3 DNA follows: TGTGCCAGCCAGGACAGACCGGCCGAGACCCAGTACTTC.

The chain employs TRBV5-6 and TRBJ2-7; the D gene is possibly TRBD2 (5 bases). The CDR3 consists of 16 residues. Trimming took 3 bases from V and 4 from J, leaving 20 bases between them. Germline CDR1 reads SGHDT; CDR2 reads YYEEEE. CDR3: CASSWRLGAAIYEQYF. The CDR3, as DNA: TGTGCCAGCAGCTGGAGGTTGGGAGCGGCTATTTACGAGCAGTACTTC.

V usage is TRBV7-2 and J usage is TRBJ2-5; 7 positions match TRBD1. The junction had 10 bases not matched to a gene; V was cut back by 5 bases and J by 4 bases. There are 15 residues in the CDR3. CDR1 and CDR2 (germline): SGHTA, FQGNSA. The DNA for the CDR3 is TGTGCCAGCAGCCATCAATCAGGGGGAACAGAGACCCAGTACTTC. This sequence encodes CASSHQSGGTETQYF.

The chain uses TRBV9 and TRBJ1-1; D remains unclear. With 3 bases removed from V and 1 base from J, the gap between germline ends came to 10 bases. The germline V gene has CDR1 SGDLS and CDR2 YYNGEE. This CDR3 is 14 amino acids long. The CDR3 DNA reads TGTGCCAGCAGCGAGACGGGAGGGAACACTGAAGCTTTCTTT. Translated, it gives CASSETGGNTEAFF.